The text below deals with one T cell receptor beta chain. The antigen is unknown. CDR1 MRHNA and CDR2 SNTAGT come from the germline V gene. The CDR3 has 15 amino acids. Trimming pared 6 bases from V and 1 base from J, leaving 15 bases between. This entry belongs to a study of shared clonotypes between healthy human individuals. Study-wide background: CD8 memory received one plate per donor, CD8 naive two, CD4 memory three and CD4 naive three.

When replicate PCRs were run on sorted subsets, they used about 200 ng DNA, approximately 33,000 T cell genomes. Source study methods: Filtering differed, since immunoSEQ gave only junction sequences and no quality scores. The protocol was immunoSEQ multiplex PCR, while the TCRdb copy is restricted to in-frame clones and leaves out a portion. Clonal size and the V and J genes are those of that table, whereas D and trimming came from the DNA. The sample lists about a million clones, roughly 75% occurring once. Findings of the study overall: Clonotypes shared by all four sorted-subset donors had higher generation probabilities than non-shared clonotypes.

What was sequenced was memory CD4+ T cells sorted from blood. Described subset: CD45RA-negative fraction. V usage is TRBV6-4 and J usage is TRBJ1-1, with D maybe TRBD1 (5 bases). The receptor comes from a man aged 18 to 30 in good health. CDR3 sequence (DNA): TGTGCCAGCAGGATCCAGGGATCTAAGAACACTGAAGCTTTCTTT. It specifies CASRIQGSKNTEAFF.